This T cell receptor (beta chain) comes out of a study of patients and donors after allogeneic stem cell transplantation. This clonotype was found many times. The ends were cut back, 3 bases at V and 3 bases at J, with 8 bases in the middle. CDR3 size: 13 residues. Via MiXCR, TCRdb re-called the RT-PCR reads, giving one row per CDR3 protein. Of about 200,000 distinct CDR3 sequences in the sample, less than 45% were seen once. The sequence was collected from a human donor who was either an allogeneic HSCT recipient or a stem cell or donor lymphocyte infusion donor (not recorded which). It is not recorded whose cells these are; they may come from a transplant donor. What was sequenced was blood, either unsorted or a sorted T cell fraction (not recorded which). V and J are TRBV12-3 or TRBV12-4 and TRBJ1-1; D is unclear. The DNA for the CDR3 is TGTGCCAGCAGTTTGGGCGCCTACACTGAAGCTTTCTTT. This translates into CASSLGAYTEAFF.